This TCR beta chain appears in the sequencing data of a study of blood T cell repertoires in COVID-19. Background on the study: Sites in the United States, Italy and Spain provided acute and convalescent COVID-19 samples.

Patients at the Seattle site were enrolled during active infection and followed longitudinally. Methods used by the authors: Estimation of nucleated cell counts relied on the amplification of reference gene primers. Clones were read by immunoSEQ multiplex PCR, and TCRdb kept only the in-frame ones, dropping some. That table gives V, J and clone size, and the DNA gave D and trimming. The table lists around 430,000 clones, approximately 89% of them singletons. The sequence was collected from a woman between 45 and 65 years old with COVID-19, enrolled during active disease. Sample: peripheral blood.

In nucleotides, the CDR3 is TGTGCCACCACAATACGCCCGGGGGAGGGCTACACCTTC. This translates into CATTIRPGEGYTF. This sequence joins TRBV24-1 and TRBJ1-2; possible D gene TRBD1, 5 bases. Germline V gene sequence: CDR1 KGHDR, CDR2 SFDVKD. The V gene lost 8 bases and the J gene lost 8 bases, with 17 bases spanning the gap. The CDR3 has 13 amino acids.